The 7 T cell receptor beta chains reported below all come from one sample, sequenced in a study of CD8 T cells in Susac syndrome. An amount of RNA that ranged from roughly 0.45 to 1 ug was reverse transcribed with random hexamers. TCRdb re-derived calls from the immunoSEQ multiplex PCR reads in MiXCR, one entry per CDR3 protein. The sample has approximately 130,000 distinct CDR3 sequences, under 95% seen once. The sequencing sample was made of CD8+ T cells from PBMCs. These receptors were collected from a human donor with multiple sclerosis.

The CDR3 loop reads CASSSTRLWAYEQYF. The CDR3 DNA sequence: TGTGCCAGCTCATCAACCCGCCTTTGGGCCTACGAGCAGTACTTC. The chain combines TRBV18 with TRBJ2-7, with D uncertain. Germline V gene data show CDR1 as KGHSH and CDR2 as LQKENI. The length of the CDR3 is 15 residues. V was clipped by 5 bases and J by 2 bases, with 16 bases between them.

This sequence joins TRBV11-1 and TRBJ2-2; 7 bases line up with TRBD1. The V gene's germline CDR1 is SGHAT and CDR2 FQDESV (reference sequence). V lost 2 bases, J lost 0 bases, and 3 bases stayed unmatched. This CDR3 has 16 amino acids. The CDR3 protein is CASSLRDSSNTGELFF. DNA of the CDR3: TGTGCCAGCAGCTTACGGGACAGCTCGAACACCGGGGAGCTGTTTTTT.

The chain's CDR3 is CASSLIRDQETQYF. CDR3 nucleotides: TGCGCCAGCAGCTTGATAAGGGATCAAGAGACCCAGTACTTC. The J gene is TRBJ2-5, the V gene TRBV5-1; D ambiguous. The V gene's germline CDR1 is SGHRS and CDR2 YFSETQ. The ends were cut back, 1 base at V and 2 bases at J, with 9 bases in the middle. This CDR3 is built from 14 residues.

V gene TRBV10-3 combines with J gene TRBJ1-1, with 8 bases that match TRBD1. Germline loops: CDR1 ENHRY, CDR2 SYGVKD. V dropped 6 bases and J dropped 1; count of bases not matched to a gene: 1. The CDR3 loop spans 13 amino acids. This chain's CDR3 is CAISGTGNTEAFF. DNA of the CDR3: TGTGCCATCAGCGGGACAGGGAACACTGAAGCTTTCTTT.

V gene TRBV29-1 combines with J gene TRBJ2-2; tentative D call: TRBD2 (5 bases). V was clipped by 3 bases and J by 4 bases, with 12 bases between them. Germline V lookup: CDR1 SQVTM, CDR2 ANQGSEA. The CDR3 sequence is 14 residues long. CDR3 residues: CSVDLALSTGELFF. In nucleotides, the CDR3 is TGCAGCGTTGACCTAGCCCTGAGCACCGGGGAGCTGTTTTTT.

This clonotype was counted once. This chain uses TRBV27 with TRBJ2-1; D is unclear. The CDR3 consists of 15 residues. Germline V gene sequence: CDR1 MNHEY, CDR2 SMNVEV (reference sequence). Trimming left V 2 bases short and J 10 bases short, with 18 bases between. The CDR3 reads CASSLTISGYGEQFF. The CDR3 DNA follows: TGTGCCAGCAGTTTAACGATTAGTGGGTATGGGGAGCAGTTCTTC.

CDR3 sequence (DNA): TGTGCCAGCAGTGTTATAGTCAGGGGGGACAATGAGCAGTTCTTC. Residues: CASSVIVRGDNEQFF. The rearrangement joins TRBV2 to TRBJ2-1; D is perhaps TRBD1 (7 bases). The CDR3 consists of 15 residues. V was shortened by 4 bases and J by 5 bases, with 15 bases between the two germline ends. Germline CDR1 and CDR2: SNHLY and FYNNEI.